Listed here are 19 T cell receptor beta chains from one sample, sequenced in a study of cytotoxic CD8 clonotypes in ibrutinib-treated CLL. TCRdb keeps only in-frame clones here, not all; method: immunoSEQ multiplex PCR. In the table there are about 24,000 clones, over 65% of which are singletons. The sequencing here drew on PBMCs, taken after 12 months of ibrutinib treatment. The receptors stem from a human donor with chronic lymphocytic leukemia.

The chain links TRBV30 to TRBJ1-6; maybe TRBD1 (6 bases). CDR1 GTSNPN and CDR2 SVGIG come from the germline V gene (reference sequence). The ends were cut back, 4 bases at V and 0 bases at J, with 16 bases in the middle. This CDR3 comprises 17 residues. As DNA, the CDR3 is TGTGCCTGGAAACTTAAGGACAGTAGCTCCTATAATTCACCCCTCCACTTT. Its protein product is CAWKLKDSSSYNSPLHF.

This chain connects TRBV11-3 to TRBJ1-3; D gene ambiguous. Germline V gives CDR1 SGHNT, CDR2 YENEEA. Trimming removed 3 bases from V and 9 bases from J, with 12 bases in between. The CDR3 extends over 13 amino acids. The CDR3 DNA reads TGTGCCAGCAGCTTTGACCTACGGGGCACCATATATTTT. This gives the protein CASSFDLRGTIYF.

The rearrangement uses TRBV4-3 and TRBJ2-5; D not certain. Per the germline V gene, CDR1 is LGHNA and CDR2 is YSLEER. This CDR3 has 14 residues. Deletions cut 2 bases from V and 5 bases from J, with 12 bases between. CDR3 sequence reads: CASSQSAVGETQYF. The CDR3 DNA reads TGCGCCAGCAGCCAATCAGCCGTGGGGGAGACCCAGTACTTC.

The rearrangement uses TRBV30 and TRBJ1-5, with D possibly matching TRBD1 (5 bases). The CDR3 length is 14 residues. The V gene lost 5 bases and the J gene lost 4 bases, with 15 bases spanning the gap. Germline CDR1 and CDR2: GTSNPN and SVGIG (reference sequence). In DNA form, the CDR3 reads TGTGCCTGGGCGGGGACTTTTCCGAATCAGCCCCAGCATTTT. Its protein is CAWAGTFPNQPQHF.

This chain connects TRBV19 to TRBJ2-7, with D maybe TRBD2 (5 bases). The V end lost 3 bases, the J end lost 0 bases, and 12 bases lay between the germline ends. Germline V gene data show CDR1 as LNHDA and CDR2 as SQIVND (reference sequence). This CDR3 has 15 amino acids. Here the CDR3 reads CASSIFAGGSYEQYF. CDR3 coding DNA: TGTGCCAGTAGTATTTTTGCGGGCGGCTCCTACGAGCAGTACTTC.

V and J are TRBV7-6 and TRBJ2-1, with a tentative D call TRBD2 (6 bases). The CDR3 is 14 residues long. Germline CDR1 and CDR2: SGHVS and FNYEAQ. Deletions cut 5 bases from V and 4 bases from J, with 12 bases between. Written as DNA, the CDR3 is TGTGCCAGCAGCCTTGGGGGGTCTTACAATGAGCAGTTCTTC. Residues: CASSLGGSYNEQFF.

The chain combines TRBV19 with TRBJ2-7, with 8 bases lining up with TRBD1. CDR3 length equals 15 residues. Per germline, CDR1 LNHDA and CDR2 SQIVND (reference sequence). V trimming: 4 bases; J trimming: 3 bases; junction bases outside the gene matches: 8. CDR3 loop: CASSTGQGSLYEQYF. Written as DNA, the CDR3 is TGTGCCAGTAGTACTGGACAGGGAAGTCTCTACGAGCAGTACTTC.

V is TRBV6-5 and J is TRBJ2-7, with 7 bases identical to TRBD2. This CDR3 is built from 13 residues. J lost 2 bases, V lost 7 bases, and 5 bases had no gene match. The V gene's germline CDR1 is MNHEY and CDR2 SVGAGI. The CDR3 DNA reads as TGTGCCAGCATGGGGGAGGGGCCCTACGAGCAGTACTTC. Translated: CASMGEGPYEQYF.

This sequence joins TRBV30 and TRBJ2-5; D unresolved. Germline lookup yields CDR1 GTSNPN and CDR2 SVGIG (reference sequence). This CDR3 contains 11 residues. V lost 4 bases and J lost 5, with 8 bases in between. This CDR3 reads CAWTRTETQYF. As DNA, the CDR3 is TGTGCCTGGACTAGAACCGAGACCCAGTACTTC.

The CDR3 region has the DNA TGTGCCAGCGATATGGGGACAGCTAACAATGAGCAGTTCTTC. Residues: CASDMGTANNEQFF. The gene calls are TRBV6-6 and TRBJ2-1; the match to TRBD1 covers 7 bases. The CDR3 has 14 residues. The germline V gene encodes CDR1 MNHNY and CDR2 SVGAGI (reference sequence). The V and J ends lost 8 bases and 5 bases, in that order; junction bases with no gene match: 9.

CDR3 bases: TGCGCCAGCAGCTTGGCCGATCCAGCGAATGAGCAGTTCTTC. It encodes CASSLADPANEQFF. The chain uses TRBV5-1 and TRBJ2-1; the D is unclear. Germline CDR1 SGHRS, CDR2 YFSETQ. The CDR3 extends over 14 amino acids. Trimming shortened V by 0 bases and J by 7 bases, and 11 bases separated the two germline ends.

The J gene is TRBJ1-2, the V gene TRBV19; D may be TRBD1 (6 bases). Trimming removed 1 base from V and 6 bases from J, with 12 bases in between. The CDR3 is made up of 14 amino acids. Germline V gives CDR1 LNHDA, CDR2 SQIVND (reference sequence). The CDR3 is CASSIVAGADGYTF. The DNA of the CDR3 is TGTGCCAGTAGTATAGTGGCAGGGGCGGATGGCTACACCTTC.

The chain has TRBV19 and TRBJ2-3; the match to TRBD2 covers 10 bases. The junction had 5 bases not matched to a gene; V was cut back by 4 bases and J by 1 base. This CDR3 has 16 residues. From germline, CDR1 is LNHDA and CDR2 SQIVND (reference sequence). The CDR3 bases are TGTGCCAGTAGTAACGGAGGACTAGCGGGCACAGATACGCAGTATTTT. It codes for CASSNGGLAGTDTQYF.

This clone was picked up a small number of times. The chain carries TRBV7-9 and TRBJ1-3; maybe TRBD1 (5 bases). The CDR3 extends over 14 amino acids. V dropped 5 bases and J dropped 2 bases, with 10 bases sitting between them. Germline V lookup: CDR1 SEHNR, CDR2 FQNEAQ (reference sequence). CDR3 DNA sequence: TGTGCCAGCAGCCAAACCAGGGCTGGAAACACCATATATTTT. Translating it yields CASSQTRAGNTIYF.

The gene calls are TRBV5-1 and TRBJ2-3; D is perhaps TRBD2 (5 bases). The CDR3 runs to 14 residues. V gave up 1 base and J gave up 3 bases, with 9 bases separating them. CDR1 is SGHRS and CDR2 is YFSETQ in the germline V gene. The CDR3 is CASSLNRGTDTQYF. As DNA, the CDR3 is TGCGCCAGCAGCTTGAATCGGGGTACAGATACGCAGTATTTT.

This rearrangement joins TRBV7-3 to TRBJ2-5; D is tentatively TRBD1 or TRBD2 (5 bases each). TRBJ2-7 matches the DNA end more closely, so the J call is doubtful. CDR3 length equals 15 residues. Germline V lookup: CDR1 SGHTA, CDR2 FQGTGA. The CDR3 DNA reads TGTGCCAGCAGCTTGAGGGGAAGGGTCGGCTACGAGCAGTACTTC. This translates into CASSLRGRVGYEQYF.

This chain joins TRBV6-1 and TRBJ1-2; tentatively, D is TRBD1 (6 bases). The CDR3 runs to 15 residues. Trimming pared 4 bases from V and 5 bases from J, leaving 17 bases between. Germline assignment: CDR1 MNHNS and CDR2 SASEGT. CDR3 coding DNA: TGTGCCAGCAGTGCCGGGGGCCAGCTAATGTATGGCTACACCTTC. Its translation: CASSAGGQLMYGYTF.

This CDR3 is CASSEKGGFYTEAFF. The CDR3 coding sequence is TGTGCCAGCAGCGAGAAAGGGGGATTTTACACTGAAGCTTTCTTT. The rearrangement joins TRBV27 to TRBJ1-1; D may be TRBD1 (6 bases). The length of the CDR3 is 15 residues. Looked up from germline, CDR1 is MNHEY and CDR2 is SMNVEV (reference sequence). Trimming removed 6 bases at V and 3 bases at J, with 17 bases between.

This clone was seen a few times. The V gene is TRBV7-2, the J gene TRBJ2-7; TRBD1 agrees at 9 bases. From germline, CDR1 is SGHTA and CDR2 FQGNSA. The ends lost 7 bases at V and 6 bases at J; junction bases unmatched: 10. This CDR3 comprises 14 residues. The CDR3 nucleotides read TGTGCCAGCACCACAACACAGGGGGCTGGCGAGCAGTACTTC. Translation: CASTTTQGAGEQYF.